This TCR beta chain was sequenced in a study of blood T cell repertoires in COVID-19. Study-level background: The cDNA or gDNA used as material had been derived from T cells, B-cell-depleted T cells, or PBMCs.

TCRdb's copy holds only in-frame clones and misses some; the assay was immunoSEQ multiplex PCR. The table lists 200,000 to 300,000 clones, roughly 87% of them singletons. Trimming shortened V by 3 bases and J by 1 base, and 12 bases separated the two germline ends. The germline CDR1 and CDR2 sequences are LNHDA and SQIVND (reference sequence). This CDR3 has 15 amino acids. The specimen sequenced was peripheral blood. The chain uses TRBV19 and TRBJ1-1, with D perhaps matching TRBD1 (5 bases). The TCR comes from a man between 18 and 29 years old with active or convalescent COVID-19. CDR3 nucleotides: TGTGCCAGTAGTATTTACGGAGGGGCGAACACTGAAGCTTTCTTT. Amino acid sequence: CASSIYGGANTEAFF.